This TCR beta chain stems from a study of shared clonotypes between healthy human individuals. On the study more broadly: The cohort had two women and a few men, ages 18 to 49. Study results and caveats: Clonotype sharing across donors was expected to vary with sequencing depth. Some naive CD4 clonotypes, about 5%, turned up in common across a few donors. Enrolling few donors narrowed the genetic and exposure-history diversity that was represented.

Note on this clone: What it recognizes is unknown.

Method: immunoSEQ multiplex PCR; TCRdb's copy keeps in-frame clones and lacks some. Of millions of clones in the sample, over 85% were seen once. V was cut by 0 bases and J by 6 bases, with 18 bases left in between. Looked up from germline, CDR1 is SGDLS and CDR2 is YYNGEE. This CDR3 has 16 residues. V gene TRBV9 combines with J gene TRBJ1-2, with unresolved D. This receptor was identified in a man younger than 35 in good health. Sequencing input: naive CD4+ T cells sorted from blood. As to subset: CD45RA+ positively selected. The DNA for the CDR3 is TGTGCCAGCAGCGTAGGGTCGCAGACCCCTCAAAATGGCTACACCTTC. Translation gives CASSVGSQTPQNGYTF.